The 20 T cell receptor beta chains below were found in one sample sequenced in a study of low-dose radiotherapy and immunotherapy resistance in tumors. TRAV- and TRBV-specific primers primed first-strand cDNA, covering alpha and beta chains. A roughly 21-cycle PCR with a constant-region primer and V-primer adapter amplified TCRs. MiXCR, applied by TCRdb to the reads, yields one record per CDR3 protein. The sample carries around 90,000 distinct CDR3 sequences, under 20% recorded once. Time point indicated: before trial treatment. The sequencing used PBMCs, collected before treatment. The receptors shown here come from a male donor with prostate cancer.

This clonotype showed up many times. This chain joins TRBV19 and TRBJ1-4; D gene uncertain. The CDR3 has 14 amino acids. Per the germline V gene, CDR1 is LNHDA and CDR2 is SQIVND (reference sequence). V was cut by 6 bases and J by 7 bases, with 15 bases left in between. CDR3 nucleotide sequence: TGTGCCAGTAGGCGAGGATCTGACCCTGAAAAACTGTTTTTT. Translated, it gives CASRRGSDPEKLFF.

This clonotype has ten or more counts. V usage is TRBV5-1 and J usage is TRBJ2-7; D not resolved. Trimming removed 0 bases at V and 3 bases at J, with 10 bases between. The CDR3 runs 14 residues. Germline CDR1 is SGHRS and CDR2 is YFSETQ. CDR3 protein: CASSLEGIDYEQYF. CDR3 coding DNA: TGCGCCAGCAGCTTGGAAGGGATTGACTACGAGCAGTACTTC.

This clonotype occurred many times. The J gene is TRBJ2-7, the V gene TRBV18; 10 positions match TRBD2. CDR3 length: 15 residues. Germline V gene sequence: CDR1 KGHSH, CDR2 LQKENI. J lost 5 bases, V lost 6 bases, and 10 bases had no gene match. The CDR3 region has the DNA TGTGCCAGCTCCCTCGGGAGCGGGAGGGCCAACGAGCAGTACTTC. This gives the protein CASSLGSGRANEQYF.

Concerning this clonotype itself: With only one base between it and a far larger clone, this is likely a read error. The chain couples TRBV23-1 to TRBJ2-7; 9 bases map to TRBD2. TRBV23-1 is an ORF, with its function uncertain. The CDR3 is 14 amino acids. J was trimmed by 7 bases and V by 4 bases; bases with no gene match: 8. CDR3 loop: CASSPSGIYNEQYF. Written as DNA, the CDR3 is TGCGCCAGCAGTCCTAGCGGGATCTACAATGAGCAGTACTTC.

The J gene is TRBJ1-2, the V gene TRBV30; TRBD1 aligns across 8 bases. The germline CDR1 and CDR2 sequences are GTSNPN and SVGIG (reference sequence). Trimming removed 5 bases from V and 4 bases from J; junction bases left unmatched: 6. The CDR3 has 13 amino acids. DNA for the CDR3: TGTGCCTGGGGACAGGGTAGTGGCTATGGCTACACCTTC. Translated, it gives CAWGQGSGYGYTF. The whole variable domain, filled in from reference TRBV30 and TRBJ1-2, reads SQTIHQWPATLVQPVGSPLSLECTVEGTSNPNLYWYRQAAGRGLQLLFYSVGIGQISSEVPQNLSASRPQDRQFILSSKKLLLSDSGFYLCAWGQGSGYGYTFGSGTRLTVV.

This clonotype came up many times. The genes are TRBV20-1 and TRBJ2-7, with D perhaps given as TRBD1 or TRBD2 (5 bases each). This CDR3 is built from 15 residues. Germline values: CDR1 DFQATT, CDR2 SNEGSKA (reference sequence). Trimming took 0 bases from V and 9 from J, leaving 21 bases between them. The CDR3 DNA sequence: TGCAGTGCTAGAGATAGCCGGGGCCAGGGCAGTGTGCAGTACTTC. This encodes CSARDSRGQGSVQYF.

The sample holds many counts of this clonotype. The CDR3 DNA follows: TGTGCCAGCAGTCTATCCCCGTGGGCGGGGGAGGCAGGAACCCAGTACTTC. It codes for CASSLSPWAGEAGTQYF. V and J are TRBV12-3 or TRBV12-4 and TRBJ2-5; TRBD2 matches at 7 bases. With V trimmed by 5 bases and J by 8 bases, 20 bases remained unmatched. This CDR3 is 17 amino acids long.

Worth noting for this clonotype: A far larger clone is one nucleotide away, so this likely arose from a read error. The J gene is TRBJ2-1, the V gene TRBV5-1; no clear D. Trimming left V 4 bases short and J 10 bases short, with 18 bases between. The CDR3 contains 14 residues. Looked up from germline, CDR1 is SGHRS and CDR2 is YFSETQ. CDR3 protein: CASSPASPTYEQFF. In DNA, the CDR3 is TGCGCCAGCAGCCCGGCGTCGCCGACCTACGAGCAGTTCTTC.

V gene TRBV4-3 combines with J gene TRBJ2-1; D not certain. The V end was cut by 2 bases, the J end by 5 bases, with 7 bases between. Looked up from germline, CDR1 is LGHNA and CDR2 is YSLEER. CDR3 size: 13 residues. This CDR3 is CASSQSFNNEQFF. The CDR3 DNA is TGCGCCAGCAGCCAAAGCTTTAACAATGAGCAGTTCTTC.

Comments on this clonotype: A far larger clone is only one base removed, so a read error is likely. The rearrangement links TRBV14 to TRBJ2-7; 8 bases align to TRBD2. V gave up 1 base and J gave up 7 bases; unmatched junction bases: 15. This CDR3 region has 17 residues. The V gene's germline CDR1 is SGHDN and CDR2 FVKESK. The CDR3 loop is CASSQAGGRPLRDEQYF. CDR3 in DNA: TGTGCCAGCAGCCAAGCTGGCGGGAGGCCGCTTAGGGATGAGCAGTACTTC.

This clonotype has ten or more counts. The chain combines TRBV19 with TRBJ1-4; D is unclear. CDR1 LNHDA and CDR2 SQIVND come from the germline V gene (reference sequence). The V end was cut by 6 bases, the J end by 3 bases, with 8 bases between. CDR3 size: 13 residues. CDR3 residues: CASRIAPNEKLFF. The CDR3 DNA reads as TGTGCCAGTAGGATCGCACCTAATGAAAAACTGTTTTTT.

The CDR3 is CASSLDGSGINGYTF. CDR3 bases: TGTGCCAGCAGCTTAGACGGATCGGGGATCAATGGCTACACCTTC. J is TRBJ1-2 and V is TRBV7-6, with D unresolved. CDR1 and CDR2 (germline): SGHVS, FNYEAQ. This CDR3 has 15 amino acids. Between the trimmed V and J ends, which lost 1 base and 6 bases, there was a span of 15 bases. The full variable domain, with the rest looked up from reference TRBV7-6 and TRBJ1-2, is GAGVSQSPRYKVTKRGQDVALRCDPISGHVSLYWYRQALGQGPEFLTYFNYEAQQDKSGLPNDRFSAERPEGSISTLTIQRTEQRDSAMYRCASSLDGSGINGYTFGSGTRLTVV.

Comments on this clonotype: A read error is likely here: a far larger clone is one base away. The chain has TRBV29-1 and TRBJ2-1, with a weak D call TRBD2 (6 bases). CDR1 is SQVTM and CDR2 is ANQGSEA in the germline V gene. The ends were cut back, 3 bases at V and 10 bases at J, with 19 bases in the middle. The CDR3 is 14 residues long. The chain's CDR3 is CSVDGIAEGYEQFF. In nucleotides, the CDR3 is TGCAGCGTTGATGGGATAGCGGAAGGCTACGAGCAGTTCTTC.

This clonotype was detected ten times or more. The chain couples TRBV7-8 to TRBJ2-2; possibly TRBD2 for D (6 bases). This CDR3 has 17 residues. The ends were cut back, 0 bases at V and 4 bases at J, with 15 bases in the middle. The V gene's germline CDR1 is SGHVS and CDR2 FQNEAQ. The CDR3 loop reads CASSLAGGAPGTGELFF. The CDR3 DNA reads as TGTGCCAGCAGCTTAGCGGGAGGTGCCCCGGGCACCGGGGAGCTGTTTTTT. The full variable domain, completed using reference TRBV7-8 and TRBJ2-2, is GAGVSQSPRYKVAKRGQDVALRCDPISGHVSLFWYQQALGQGPEFLTYFQNEAQLDKSGLPSDRFFAERPEGSVSTLKIQRTQQEDSAVYLCASSLAGGAPGTGELFFGEGSRLTVL.

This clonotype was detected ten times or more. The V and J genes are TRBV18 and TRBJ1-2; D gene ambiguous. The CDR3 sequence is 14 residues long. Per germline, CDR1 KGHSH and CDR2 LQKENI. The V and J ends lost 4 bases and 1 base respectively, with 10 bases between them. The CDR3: CASSRDTNNYGYTF. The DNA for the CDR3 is TGTGCCAGCTCACGGGATACTAATAACTATGGCTACACCTTC. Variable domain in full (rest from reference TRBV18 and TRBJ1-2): NAGVMQNPRHLVRRRGQEARLRCSPMKGHSHVYWYRQLPEEGLKFMVYLQKENIIDESGMPKERFSAEFPKEGPSILRIQQVVRGDSAAYFCASSRDTNNYGYTFGSGTRLTVV.

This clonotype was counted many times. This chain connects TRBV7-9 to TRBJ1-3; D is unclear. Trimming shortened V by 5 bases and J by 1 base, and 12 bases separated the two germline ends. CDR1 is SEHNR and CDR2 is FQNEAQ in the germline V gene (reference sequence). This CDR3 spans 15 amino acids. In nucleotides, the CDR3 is TGTGCCAGCAGCCCAAGACCCCCTTCTGGAAACACCATATATTTT. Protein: CASSPRPPSGNTIYF. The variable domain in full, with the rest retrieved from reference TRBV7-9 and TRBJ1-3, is DTGVSQNPRHKITKRGQNVTFRCDPISEHNRLYWYRQTLGQGPEFLTYFQNEAQLEKSRLLSDRFSAERPKGSFSTLEIQRTEQGDSAMYLCASSPRPPSGNTIYFGEGSWLTVV.

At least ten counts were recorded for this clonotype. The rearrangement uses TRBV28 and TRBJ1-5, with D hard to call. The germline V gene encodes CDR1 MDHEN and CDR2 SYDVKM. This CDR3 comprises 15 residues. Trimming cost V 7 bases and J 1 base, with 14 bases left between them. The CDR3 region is CASTLGLVSNQPQHF. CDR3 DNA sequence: TGTGCCAGCACGCTGGGCCTGGTGAGCAATCAGCCCCAGCATTTT.

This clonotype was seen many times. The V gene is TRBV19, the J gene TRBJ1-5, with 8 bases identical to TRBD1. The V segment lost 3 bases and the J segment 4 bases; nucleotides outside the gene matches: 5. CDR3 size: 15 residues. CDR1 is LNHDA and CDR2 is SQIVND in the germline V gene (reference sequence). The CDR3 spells CASSIGTGANQPQHF. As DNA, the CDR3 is TGTGCCAGTAGTATTGGGACAGGAGCTAATCAGCCCCAGCATTTT. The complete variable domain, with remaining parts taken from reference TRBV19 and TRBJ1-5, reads DGGITQSPKYLFRKEGQNVTLSCEQNLNHDAMYWYRQDPGQGLRLIYYSQIVNDFQKGDIAEGYSVSREKKESFPLTVTSAQKNPTAFYLCASSIGTGANQPQHFGDGTRLSIL.

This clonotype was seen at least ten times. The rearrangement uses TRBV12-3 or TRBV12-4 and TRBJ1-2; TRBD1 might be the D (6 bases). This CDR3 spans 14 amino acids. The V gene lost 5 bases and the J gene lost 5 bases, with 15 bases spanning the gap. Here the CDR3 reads CASSVGLGAYGYTF. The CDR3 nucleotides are TGTGCCAGCAGTGTAGGGTTGGGGGCTTATGGCTACACCTTC.

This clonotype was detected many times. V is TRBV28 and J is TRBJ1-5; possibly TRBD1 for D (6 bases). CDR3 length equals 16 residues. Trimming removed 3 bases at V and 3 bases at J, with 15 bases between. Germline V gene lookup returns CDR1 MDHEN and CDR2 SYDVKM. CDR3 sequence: CASSFSGGQSNQPQHF. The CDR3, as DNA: TGTGCCAGCAGTTTTTCCGGGGGGCAGTCCAATCAGCCCCAGCATTTT.